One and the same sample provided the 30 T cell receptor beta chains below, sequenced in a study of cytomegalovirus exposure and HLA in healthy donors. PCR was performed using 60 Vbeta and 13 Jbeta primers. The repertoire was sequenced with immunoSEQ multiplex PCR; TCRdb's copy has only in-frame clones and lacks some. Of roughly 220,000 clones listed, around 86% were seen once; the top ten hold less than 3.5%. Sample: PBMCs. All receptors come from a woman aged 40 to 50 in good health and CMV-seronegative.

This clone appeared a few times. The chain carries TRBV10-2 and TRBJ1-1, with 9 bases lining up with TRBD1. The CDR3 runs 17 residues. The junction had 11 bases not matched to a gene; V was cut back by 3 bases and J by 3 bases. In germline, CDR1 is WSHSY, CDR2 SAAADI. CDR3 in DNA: TGCGCCAGCAGTGAAACAGGGACAGGGAAGTTTGACACTGAAGCTTTCTTT. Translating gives CASSETGTGKFDTEAFF.

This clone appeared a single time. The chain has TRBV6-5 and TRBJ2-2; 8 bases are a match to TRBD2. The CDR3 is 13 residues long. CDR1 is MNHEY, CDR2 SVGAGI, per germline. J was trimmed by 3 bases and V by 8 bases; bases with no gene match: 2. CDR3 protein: CASDSGDTGELFF. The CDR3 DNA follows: TGTGCCAGCGATAGCGGGGACACCGGGGAGCTGTTTTTT.

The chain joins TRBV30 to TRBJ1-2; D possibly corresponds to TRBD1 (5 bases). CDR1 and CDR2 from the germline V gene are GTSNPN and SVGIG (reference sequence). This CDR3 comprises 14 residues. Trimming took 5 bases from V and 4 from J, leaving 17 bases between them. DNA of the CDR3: TGTGCCTGGGGTACCATGGACACCATCTATGGCTACACCTTC. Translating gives CAWGTMDTIYGYTF.

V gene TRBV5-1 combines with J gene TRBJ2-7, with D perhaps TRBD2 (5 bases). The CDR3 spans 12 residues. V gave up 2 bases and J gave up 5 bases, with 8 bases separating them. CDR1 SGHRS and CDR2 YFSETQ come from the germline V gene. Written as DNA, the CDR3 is TGCGCCAGCAGCTTTGACGGGAACGAGCAGTACTTC. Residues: CASSFDGNEQYF.

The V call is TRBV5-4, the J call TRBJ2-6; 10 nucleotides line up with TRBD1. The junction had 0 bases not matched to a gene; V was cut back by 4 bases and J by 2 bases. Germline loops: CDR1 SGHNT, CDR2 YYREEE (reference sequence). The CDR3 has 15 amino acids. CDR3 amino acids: CASSGQGAGANVLTF. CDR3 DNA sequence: TGTGCCAGCAGCGGACAGGGGGCTGGGGCCAACGTCCTGACTTTC.

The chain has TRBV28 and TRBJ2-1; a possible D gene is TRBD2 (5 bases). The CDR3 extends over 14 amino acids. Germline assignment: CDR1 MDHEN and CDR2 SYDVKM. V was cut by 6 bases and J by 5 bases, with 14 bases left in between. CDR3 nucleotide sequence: TGTGCCAGCAGGCCAGCCGGACTGAACAATGAGCAGTTCTTC. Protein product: CASRPAGLNNEQFF.

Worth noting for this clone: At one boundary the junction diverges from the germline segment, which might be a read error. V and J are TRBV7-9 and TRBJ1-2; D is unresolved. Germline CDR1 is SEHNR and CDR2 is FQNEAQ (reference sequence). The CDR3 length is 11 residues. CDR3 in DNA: TGTTCCAGCGGCCGTAACTATGGCTACACCTTC. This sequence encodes CSSGRNYGYTF.

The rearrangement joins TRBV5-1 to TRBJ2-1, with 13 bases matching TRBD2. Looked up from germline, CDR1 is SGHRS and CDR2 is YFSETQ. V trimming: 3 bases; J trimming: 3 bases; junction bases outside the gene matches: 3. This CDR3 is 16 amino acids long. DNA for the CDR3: TGCGCCAGCAGCTCCAGGACTAGCGGGAGCTACAATGAGCAGTTCTTC. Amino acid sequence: CASSSRTSGSYNEQFF. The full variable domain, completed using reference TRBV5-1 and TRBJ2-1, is KAGVTQTPRYLIKTRGQQVTLSCSPISGHRSVSWYQQTPGQGLQFLFEYFSETQRNKGNFPGRFSGRQFSNSRSEMNVSTLELGDSALYLCASSSRTSGSYNEQFFGPGTRLTVL.

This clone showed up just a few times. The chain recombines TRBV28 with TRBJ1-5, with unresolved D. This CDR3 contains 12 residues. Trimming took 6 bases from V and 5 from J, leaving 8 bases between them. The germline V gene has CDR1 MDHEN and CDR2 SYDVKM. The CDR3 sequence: CASSEQDQPQHF. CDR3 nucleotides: TGTGCCAGCAGCGAACAAGATCAGCCCCAGCATTTT.

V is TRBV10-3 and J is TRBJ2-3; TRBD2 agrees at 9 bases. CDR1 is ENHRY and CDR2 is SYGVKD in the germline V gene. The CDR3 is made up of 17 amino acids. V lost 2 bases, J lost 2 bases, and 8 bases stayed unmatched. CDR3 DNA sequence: TGTGCCATCAGTGAGCCGTATCGCGGGAGGGACACAGATACGCAGTATTTT. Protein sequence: CAISEPYRGRDTDTQYF.

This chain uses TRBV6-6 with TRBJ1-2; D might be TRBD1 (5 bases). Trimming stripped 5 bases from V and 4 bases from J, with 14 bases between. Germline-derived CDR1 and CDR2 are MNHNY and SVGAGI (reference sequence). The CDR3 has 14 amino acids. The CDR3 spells CASSPPGHVYGYTF. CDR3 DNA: TGTGCCAGCAGTCCTCCCGGACACGTCTATGGCTACACCTTC.

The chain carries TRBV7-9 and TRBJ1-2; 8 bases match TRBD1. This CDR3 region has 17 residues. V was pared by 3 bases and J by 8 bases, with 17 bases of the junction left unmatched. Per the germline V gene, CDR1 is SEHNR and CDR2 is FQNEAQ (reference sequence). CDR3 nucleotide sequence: TGTGCCAGCAGCTTCCCCCGCGTAAACAGGGGGAGGAGAGGCTACACCTTC. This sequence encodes CASSFPRVNRGRRGYTF.

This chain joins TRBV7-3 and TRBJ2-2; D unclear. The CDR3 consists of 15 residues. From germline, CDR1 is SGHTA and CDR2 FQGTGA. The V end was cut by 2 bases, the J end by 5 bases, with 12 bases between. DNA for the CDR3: TGTGCCAGCAGCTTACATCTCCTAGGTACCGGGGAGCTGTTTTTT. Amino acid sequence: CASSLHLLGTGELFF.

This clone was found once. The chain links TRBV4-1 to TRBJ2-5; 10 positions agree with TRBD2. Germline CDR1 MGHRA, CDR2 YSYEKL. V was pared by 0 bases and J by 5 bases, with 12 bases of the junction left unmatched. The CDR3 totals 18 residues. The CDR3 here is CASSQDGGAGGVGETQYF. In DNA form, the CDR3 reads TGCGCCAGCAGCCAAGATGGGGGAGCGGGAGGGGTCGGGGAGACCCAGTACTTC.

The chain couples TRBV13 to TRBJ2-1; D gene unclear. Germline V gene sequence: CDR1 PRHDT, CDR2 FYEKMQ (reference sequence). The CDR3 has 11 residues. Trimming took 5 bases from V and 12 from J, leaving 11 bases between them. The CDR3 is CASSPYGAQFF. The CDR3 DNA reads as TGTGCCAGCAGCCCGTACGGTGCGCAGTTCTTC.

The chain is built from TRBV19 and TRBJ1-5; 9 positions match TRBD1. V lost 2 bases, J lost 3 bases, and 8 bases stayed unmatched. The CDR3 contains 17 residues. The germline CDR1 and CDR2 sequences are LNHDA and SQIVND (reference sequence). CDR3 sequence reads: CASSISRTGVDNQPQHF. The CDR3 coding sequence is TGTGCCAGTAGTATATCCCGGACAGGGGTGGACAATCAGCCCCAGCATTTT.

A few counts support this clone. CDR3 sequence (DNA): TGTGCCAGCAGACCAACAGGGGGAGGAAACACCATATATTTT. This translates into CASRPTGGGNTIYF. V and J are TRBV2 and TRBJ1-3; 8 nucleotides match TRBD1. The trim removed 6 bases at V and 4 bases at J, leaving 5 bases unmatched. The CDR3 runs to 14 residues. In germline, CDR1 is SNHLY, CDR2 FYNNEI.

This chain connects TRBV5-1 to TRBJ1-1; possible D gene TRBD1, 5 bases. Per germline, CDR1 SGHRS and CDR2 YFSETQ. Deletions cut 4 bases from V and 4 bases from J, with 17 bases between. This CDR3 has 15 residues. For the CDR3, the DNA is TGCGCCAGCAGCCCCCGGGGCGGGGGATCCACTGAAGCTTTCTTT. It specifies CASSPRGGGSTEAFF.

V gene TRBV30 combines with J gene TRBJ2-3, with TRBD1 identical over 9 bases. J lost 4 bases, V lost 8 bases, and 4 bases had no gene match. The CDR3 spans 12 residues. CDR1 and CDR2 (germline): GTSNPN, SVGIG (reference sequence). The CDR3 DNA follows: TGTGCCACCGGACAGGGGTCAGATACGCAGTATTTT. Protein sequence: CATGQGSDTQYF. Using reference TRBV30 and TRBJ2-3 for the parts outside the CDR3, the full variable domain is SQTIHQWPATLVQPVGSPLSLECTVEGTSNPNLYWYRQAAGRGLQLLFYSVGIGQISSEVPQNLSASRPQDRQFILSSKKLLLSDSGFYLCATGQGSDTQYFGPGTRLTVL.

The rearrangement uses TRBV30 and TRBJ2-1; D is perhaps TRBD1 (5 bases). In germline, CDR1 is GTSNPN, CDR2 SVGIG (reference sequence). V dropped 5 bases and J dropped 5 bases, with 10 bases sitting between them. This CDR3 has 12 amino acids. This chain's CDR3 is CAWAGPDNEQFF. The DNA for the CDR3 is TGTGCCTGGGCAGGGCCGGACAATGAGCAGTTCTTC.

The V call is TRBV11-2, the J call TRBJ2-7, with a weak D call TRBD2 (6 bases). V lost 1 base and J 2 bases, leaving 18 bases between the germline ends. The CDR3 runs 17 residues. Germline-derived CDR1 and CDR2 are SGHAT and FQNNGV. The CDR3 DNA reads TGTGCCAGCAGCTTAGGGGCCTGGGGGGACTTACCCTACGAGCAGTACTTC. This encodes CASSLGAWGDLPYEQYF. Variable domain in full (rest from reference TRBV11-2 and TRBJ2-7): EAGVAQSPRYKIIEKRQSVAFWCNPISGHATLYWYQQILGQGPKLLIQFQNNGVVDDSQLPKDRFSAERLKGVDSTLKIQPAKLEDSAVYLCASSLGAWGDLPYEQYFGPGTRLTVT.

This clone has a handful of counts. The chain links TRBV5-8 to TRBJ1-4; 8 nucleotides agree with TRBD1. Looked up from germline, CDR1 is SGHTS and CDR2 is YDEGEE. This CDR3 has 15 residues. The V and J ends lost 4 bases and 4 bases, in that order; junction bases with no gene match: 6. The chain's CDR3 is CASSPKTGVNEKLFF. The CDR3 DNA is TGTGCCAGCAGCCCTAAGACAGGGGTTAATGAAAAACTGTTTTTT.

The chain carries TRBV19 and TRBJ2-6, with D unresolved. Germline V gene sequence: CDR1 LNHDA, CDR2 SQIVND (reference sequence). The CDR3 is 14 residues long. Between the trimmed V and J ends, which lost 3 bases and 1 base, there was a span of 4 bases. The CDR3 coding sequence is TGTGCCAGTAGTATCAAATCTGGGGCCAACGTCCTGACTTTC. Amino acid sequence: CASSIKSGANVLTF.

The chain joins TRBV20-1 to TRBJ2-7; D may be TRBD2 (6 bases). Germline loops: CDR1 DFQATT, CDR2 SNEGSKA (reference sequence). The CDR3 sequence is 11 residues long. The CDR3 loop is CSRGDSYEQYF. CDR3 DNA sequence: TGCAGCCGCGGGGATTCCTACGAGCAGTACTTC.

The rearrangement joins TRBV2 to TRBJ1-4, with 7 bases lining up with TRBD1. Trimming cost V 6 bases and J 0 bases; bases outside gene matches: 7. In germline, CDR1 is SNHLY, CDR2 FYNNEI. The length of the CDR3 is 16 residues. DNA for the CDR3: TGTGCCAGCAGAGACAAGGGGACAGCAACTAATGAAAAACTGTTTTTT. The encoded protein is CASRDKGTATNEKLFF. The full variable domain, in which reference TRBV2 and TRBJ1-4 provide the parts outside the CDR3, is EPEVTQTPSHQVTQMGQEVILRCVPISNHLYFYWYRQILGQKVEFLVSFYNNEISEKSEIFDDQFSVERPDGSNFTLKIRSTKLEDSAMYFCASRDKGTATNEKLFFGSGTQLSVL.

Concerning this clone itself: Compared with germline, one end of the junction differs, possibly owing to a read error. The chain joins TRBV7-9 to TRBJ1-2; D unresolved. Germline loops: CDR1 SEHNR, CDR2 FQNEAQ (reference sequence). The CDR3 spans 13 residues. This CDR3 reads CSSSSDGDYGYTF. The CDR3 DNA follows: TGTTCCAGCAGCTCTGACGGAGACTATGGCTACACCTTC.

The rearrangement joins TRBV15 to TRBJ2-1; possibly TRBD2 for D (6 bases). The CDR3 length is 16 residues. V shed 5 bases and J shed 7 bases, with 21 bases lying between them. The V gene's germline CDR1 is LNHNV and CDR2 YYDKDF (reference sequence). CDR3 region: CATSARDWTLLNEQFF. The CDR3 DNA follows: TGTGCCACCAGCGCTCGGGACTGGACCCTCCTTAATGAGCAGTTCTTC.

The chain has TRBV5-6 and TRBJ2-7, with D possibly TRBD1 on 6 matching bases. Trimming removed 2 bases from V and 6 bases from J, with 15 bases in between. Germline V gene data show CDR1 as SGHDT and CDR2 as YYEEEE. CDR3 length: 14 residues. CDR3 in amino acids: CASSFGRGRREQYF. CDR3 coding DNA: TGTGCCAGCAGCTTCGGCAGGGGAAGGCGCGAGCAGTACTTC.

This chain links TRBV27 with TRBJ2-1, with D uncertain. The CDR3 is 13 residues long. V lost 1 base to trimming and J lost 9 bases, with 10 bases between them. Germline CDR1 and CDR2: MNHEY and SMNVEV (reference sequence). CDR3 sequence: CASSLLVASEQFF. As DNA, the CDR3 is TGTGCCAGCAGTTTATTGGTTGCTAGTGAGCAGTTCTTC.

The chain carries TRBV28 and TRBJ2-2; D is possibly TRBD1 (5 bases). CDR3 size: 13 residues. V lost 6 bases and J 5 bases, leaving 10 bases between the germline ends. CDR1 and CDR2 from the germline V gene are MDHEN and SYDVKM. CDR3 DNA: TGTGCCAGCAGGCCCCAGGGAACCGGGGAGCTGTTTTTT. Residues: CASRPQGTGELFF.